This entry features one TCR beta chain sequence. Its cognate antigen is unknown. All donors were healthy HIV-negative adults lacking recent acute infections or vaccinations. The CDR3 covers 17 residues. V lost 2 bases to trimming and J lost 0 bases, with 14 bases between them. Germline V gene sequence: CDR1 LGHNA, CDR2 YNFKEQ. The data belong to a study of shared clonotypes between healthy human individuals. Study background: Those who served as donors were a couple of women and a few men between the ages of 18 and 49.

Study-wide results and caveats: It was the non-shared clonotypes that had lower generation probabilities than clonotypes shared by all four donors.

Original processing notes: Owing to the provision of junction-only sequences devoid of quality scores by immunoSEQ, filtering differed. TCRdb keeps only in-frame clones here, not all; method: immunoSEQ multiplex PCR. Clonal size and the V and J genes are those of that table, whereas D and trimming came from the DNA. The sample records under 1,900,000 clones, around 98.5% being singletons. The origin of this receptor is a young man in good health. The gene calls are TRBV4-2 and TRBJ1-5, with D possibly TRBD1 on 5 matching bases. The source material was naive CD4+ T cells sorted from blood. Subset specified: CD45RA+ positively selected. The CDR3 nucleotides read TGTGCCAGCAGCCAACCCCCCGGGGGGAATAGCAATCAGCCCCAGCATTTT. Translating it yields CASSQPPGGNSNQPQHF.